The 20 T cell receptor beta chains below were found in one sample sequenced in a study of shared clonotypes between healthy human individuals. Here immunoSEQ multiplex PCR was the method, and the copy in TCRdb shows in-frame clones only, minus some. In the table there are about 2.3 million clones, under 95% of which are singletons. Sequencing was done on a sample of naive CD4+ T cells from PBMCs. Subset meaning: CD45RA+ positively selected. These receptors all stem from a man aged 18 to 35 in good health. Some clones in this sample may be carry-over from other donors' samples.

This clone was found once. The V call is TRBV6-6, the J call TRBJ2-7; D is unresolved. Trimming left V 6 bases short and J 2 bases short, with 8 bases between. Germline values: CDR1 MNHNY, CDR2 SVGAGI (reference sequence). This CDR3 spans 12 amino acids. CDR3 residues: CASSTTTYEQYF. DNA of the CDR3: TGTGCCAGCAGCACTACAACCTACGAGCAGTACTTC.

The chain links TRBV19 to TRBJ2-7, with TRBD2 as a possible D gene (6 bases). V was clipped by 5 bases and J by 0 bases, with 14 bases between them. Germline V gives CDR1 LNHDA, CDR2 SQIVND (reference sequence). The CDR3 contains 15 residues. CDR3 nucleotides: TGTGCCAGTAGTGACCCCGGGGGAAGCTCCTACGAGCAGTACTTC. It translates to CASSDPGGSSYEQYF.

The V and J genes are TRBV5-6 and TRBJ1-3; 7 bases fit TRBD1. With 3 bases clipped from V and 4 bases from J, the junction kept 4 bases outside the gene matches. This CDR3 region has 14 residues. Per germline, CDR1 SGHDT and CDR2 YYEEEE. CDR3 sequence (DNA): TGTGCCAGCAGCTCCAGGGGGTTCGGAAACACCATATATTTT. This codes for CASSSRGFGNTIYF.

This clone appeared a single time. The chain joins TRBV15 to TRBJ2-7; 9 bases match TRBD1. The germline V gene encodes CDR1 LNHNV and CDR2 YYDKDF (reference sequence). The length of the CDR3 is 15 residues. The junction had 6 bases not matched to a gene; V was cut back by 0 bases and J by 6 bases. The CDR3 nucleotides are TGTGCCACCAGCAGAGATACAGGGGGCTCTGGCGAGCAGTACTTC. Translating it yields CATSRDTGGSGEQYF.

The chain employs TRBV7-2 and TRBJ2-1; D is possibly TRBD2 (5 bases). Trimming left V 5 bases short and J 5 bases short, with 22 bases between. The germline V gene encodes CDR1 SGHTA and CDR2 FQGNSA. CDR3 length equals 17 residues. The CDR3 sequence is CASSGGLFFRSNNEQFF. The CDR3 DNA reads TGTGCCAGCAGCGGCGGGCTATTTTTCCGCTCGAACAATGAGCAGTTCTTC.

The chain employs TRBV5-8 and TRBJ1-2, with 7 bases identical to TRBD1. The germline CDR1 and CDR2 sequences are SGHTS and YDEGEE. After removal of 3 bases from V and 4 bases from J, the junction contained 15 bases not matched to a gene. The CDR3 sequence is 17 residues long. CDR3 region: CASSSRDSPPGSYGYTF. CDR3 DNA: TGTGCCAGCAGCTCCCGGGACAGCCCCCCAGGGAGCTATGGCTACACCTTC.

This chain connects TRBV28 to TRBJ1-5, with 11 bases aligning to TRBD1. Looked up from germline, CDR1 is MDHEN and CDR2 is SYDVKM. V shed 6 bases, J shed 0 bases, and the junction held 10 bases outside the gene matches. This CDR3 region has 18 residues. The CDR3 reads CASSIGQGAGYSNQPQHF. In DNA form, the CDR3 reads TGTGCCAGCAGCATCGGACAGGGGGCAGGATATAGCAATCAGCCCCAGCATTTT. Full variable domain (rest looked up from reference TRBV28 and TRBJ1-5): DVKVTQSSRYLVKRTGEKVFLECVQDMDHENMFWYRQDPGLGLRLIYFSYDVKMKEKGDIPEGYSVSREKKERFSLILESASTNQTSMYLCASSIGQGAGYSNQPQHFGDGTRLSIL.

The rearrangement links TRBV5-4 to TRBJ2-1; no reliable D call. The germline V gene encodes CDR1 SGHNT and CDR2 YYREEE (reference sequence). Trimming stripped 4 bases from V and 2 bases from J, with 13 bases between. The CDR3 loop spans 15 amino acids. The CDR3: CASSASVTAYNEQFF. As DNA, the CDR3 is TGTGCCAGCAGCGCCAGCGTTACAGCCTACAATGAGCAGTTCTTC.

This clone was recorded only once. The chain joins TRBV28 to TRBJ2-7; D is possibly TRBD1 (6 bases). V gave up 3 bases and J gave up 6 bases, with 9 bases separating them. From germline, CDR1 is MDHEN and CDR2 SYDVKM. This CDR3 is built from 12 residues. CDR3 protein: CASSLNRVEQYF. The CDR3 region has the DNA TGTGCCAGCAGTTTGAACAGGGTCGAGCAGTACTTC.

The rearrangement joins TRBV18 to TRBJ1-5, with D unclear. In germline, CDR1 is KGHSH, CDR2 LQKENI. The germline V and J ends were trimmed by 4 bases and 2 bases, with 9 bases remaining between them. The CDR3 is 14 residues long. CDR3 sequence reads: CASSLKQGNQPQHF. The CDR3 DNA is TGTGCCAGCTCACTCAAACAAGGCAATCAGCCCCAGCATTTT.

The CDR3 sequence: CASSLSLGGSGANVLTF. CDR3 DNA: TGTGCCAGCAGCTTATCCCTCGGAGGGTCTGGGGCCAACGTCCTGACTTTC. The rearrangement joins TRBV11-2 to TRBJ2-6, with D possibly TRBD2 on 6 matching bases. Germline CDR1 is SGHAT and CDR2 is FQNNGV. V lost 2 bases, J lost 1 base, and 12 bases lay in between. This CDR3 is built from 17 residues.

The rearrangement links TRBV27 to TRBJ2-3; possible D gene TRBD2, 6 bases. The CDR3 runs to 14 residues. In germline, CDR1 is MNHEY, CDR2 SMNVEV (reference sequence). V was trimmed by 10 bases and J by 6 bases, leaving 20 bases between them. CDR3: CAIRGSRDADTQYF. For the CDR3, the DNA is TGTGCCATCCGAGGCTCGCGGGACGCGGATACGCAGTATTTT.

This sequence joins TRBV14 and TRBJ1-2; D perhaps matches TRBD1 (5 bases). Trimming pared 3 bases from V and 2 bases from J, leaving 7 bases between. CDR1 SGHDN and CDR2 FVKESK come from the germline V gene. The CDR3 contains 13 residues. CDR3 loop: CASSHDRNYGYTF. CDR3 bases: TGTGCCAGCAGCCATGACAGAAACTATGGCTACACCTTC.

The chain joins TRBV7-2 to TRBJ2-7; 9 positions match TRBD2. The CDR3 length is 14 residues. V trimming: 3 bases; J trimming: 6 bases; junction bases outside the gene matches: 6. CDR1 SGHTA and CDR2 FQGNSA come from the germline V gene. The CDR3, as DNA: TGTGCCAGCAGCTTTGCGGGAGGGCCGGGCGAGCAGTACTTC. Translation gives CASSFAGGPGEQYF.

The CDR3 is CASSPTGRSSYNEQFF. CDR3 DNA sequence: TGTGCCAGCAGCCCAACCGGCCGAAGCTCCTACAATGAGCAGTTCTTC. The chain combines TRBV4-2 with TRBJ2-1, with D hard to call. V lost 4 bases, J lost 0 bases, and 13 bases lay in between. This CDR3 has 16 residues. Germline loops: CDR1 LGHNA, CDR2 YNFKEQ.

The chain is built from TRBV5-1 and TRBJ2-7; D is unclear. V lost 1 base, J lost 2 bases, and 10 bases lay in between. Germline CDR1 SGHRS, CDR2 YFSETQ. The CDR3 is made up of 14 amino acids. The chain's CDR3 is CASSLNVGPYEQYF. In nucleotides, the CDR3 is TGCGCCAGCAGCTTGAACGTCGGTCCCTACGAGCAGTACTTC.

In its sample, this clone was seen once. The chain recombines TRBV29-1 with TRBJ2-5; TRBD2 might be the D (7 bases). This CDR3 comprises 13 residues. Trimming cost V 6 bases and J 4 bases, with 15 bases left between them. Germline V CDR1 and CDR2: SQVTM, ANQGSEA. The CDR3 region is CSVEGGGVETQYF. CDR3 in DNA: TGCAGCGTGGAGGGAGGGGGGGTAGAGACCCAGTACTTC.

The rearrangement joins TRBV6-5 to TRBJ2-7; D not resolved. The CDR3 length is 15 residues. Trimming took 6 bases from V and 3 from J, leaving 18 bases between them. Germline V gives CDR1 MNHEY, CDR2 SVGAGI. The CDR3 nucleotides are TGTGCCAGCAGACCAACTTTCCTTGGAGTCTACGAGCAGTACTTC. Translating gives CASRPTFLGVYEQYF.

The rearrangement uses TRBV28 and TRBJ1-3; TRBD1 might be the D (5 bases). The CDR3 totals 17 residues. The V gene lost 3 bases and the J gene lost 2 bases, with 17 bases spanning the gap. Germline V gene sequence: CDR1 MDHEN, CDR2 SYDVKM. CDR3 coding DNA: TGTGCCAGCAGTTTCCAACTAGGGACTTTAACTGGAAACACCATATATTTT. Translating gives CASSFQLGTLTGNTIYF.

The chain uses TRBV6-5 and TRBJ2-7, with 7 bases identical to TRBD2. V trimming: 3 bases; J trimming: 4 bases; junction bases outside the gene matches: 6. The CDR3 loop spans 14 amino acids. CDR1 is MNHEY and CDR2 is SVGAGI in the germline V gene. CDR3 protein: CASSYLGGNYEQYF. In DNA, the CDR3 is TGTGCCAGCAGTTATCTGGGGGGGAATTACGAGCAGTACTTC.